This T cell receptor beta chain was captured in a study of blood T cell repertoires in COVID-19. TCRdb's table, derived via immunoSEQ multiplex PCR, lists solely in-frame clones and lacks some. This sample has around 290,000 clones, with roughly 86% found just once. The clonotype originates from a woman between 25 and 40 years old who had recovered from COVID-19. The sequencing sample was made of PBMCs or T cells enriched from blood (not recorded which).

CDR3 sequence reads: CASSIGGPGSSGANVLTF. For the CDR3, the DNA is TGTGCCAGTAGTATAGGGGGTCCGGGGAGCTCTGGGGCCAACGTCCTGACTTTC. The chain has TRBV19 and TRBJ2-6; tentatively, D is TRBD2 (5 bases). Between the trimmed V and J ends, which lost 1 base and 0 bases, there was a span of 13 bases. The germline CDR1 and CDR2 sequences are LNHDA and SQIVND (reference sequence). The CDR3 loop spans 18 amino acids.